This is a list of T cell receptor beta chains from one sample in a study of blood T cell repertoires in COVID-19. This table comes from immunoSEQ multiplex PCR, and its TCRdb copy is limited to in-frame clones, with some not included. The sample has roughly 150,000 clones, around 80% seen once. Sequences were obtained from peripheral blood. Source of these receptors: a man in his 60s with acute or convalescent COVID-19. Each CDR3 is given without its conserved first and last residue. The D gene is left open where the match is weak. Only part of the rows carry a size: once, few, many, or a class if the clone is expanded.

TRBV24-1	TRBJ2-4	.	.	ATSSGQKNIQY
TRBV19	TRBJ1-1	.	TRBD1	ASSAQGARGTEAF
TRBV5-5	TRBJ2-3	.	.	ASSFGTPGDTQY
TRBV10-3	TRBJ1-1	.	.	AISDWMGAGTEAF
TRBV5-1	TRBJ2-1	.	.	ASGDPGGRNEQF
TRBV19	TRBJ2-1	.	.	ASSTGGNEQF
TRBV19	TRBJ2-3	.	TRBD2	ASSIEGLAASTDTQY
TRBV18	TRBJ2-5	.	TRBD2	ASSARTSGVQETQY
TRBV6-5	TRBJ2-1	.	TRBD1	ASRRQGAGYNEQF
TRBV18	TRBJ2-2	.	.	ASSPPGHSTGELF
TRBV7-3	TRBJ2-1	.	TRBD2	ASSLDGRARYNEQF
TRBV7-2	TRBJ2-2	.	TRBD1	ASSLRGTGARTGELF
TRBV2	TRBJ2-1	.	.	ASTPRVYNEQF
TRBV30	TRBJ2-1	.	.	AWSVSSGPYNEQF
TRBV28	TRBJ2-1	.	.	ASSYGGRIGHEQF
TRBV20-1	TRBJ2-7	.	TRBD2	SASQTSGPPKPPEQY
TRBV19	TRBJ2-3	.	TRBD2	ASSTRTSGRKDTQY
TRBV2	TRBJ1-4	.	.	ASSVQGSANEKLF
TRBV19	TRBJ2-5	.	TRBD2	ASSSPSSGKETQY
TRBV7-3	TRBJ2-1	.	TRBD2	ASSLTAGQQF
TRBV7-6	TRBJ2-1	.	.	ASSLVGVDSYNEQF
TRBV10-2	TRBJ2-1	.	TRBD2	ASTPGLAGVHEQF
TRBV10-3	TRBJ2-1	.	TRBD1	AIRGRQGLWGEQF
TRBV4-1	TRBJ2-2	.	TRBD2	ASSQVPSGRADTGELF
TRBV19	TRBJ1-6	.	TRBD1	ASSGGQGGGSPLH
TRBV5-1	TRBJ2-5	.	TRBD2	ASSLALAGVETQY
TRBV7-9	TRBJ2-1	.	TRBD2	ASSPGTSGRVSSYNEQF
TRBV6-5	TRBJ2-7	.	.	ASTGGSSYEQY
TRBV28	TRBJ1-4	.	.	ASSLTDEKLF
TRBV3-1/TRBV3-2	TRBJ2-7	.	TRBD1	ASRRDRGSYEQY
TRBV18	TRBJ2-7	.	TRBD2	ASSPLAGGPHEQY
TRBV30	TRBJ2-2	.	.	AWSVGLTGELF
TRBV11-2	TRBJ2-5	.	TRBD2	ASSFGTTLQETQY
TRBV15	TRBJ1-4	few	.	ATSNGGSATNEKLF
TRBV27	TRBJ2-3	.	.	ASSFLAGDTQY
TRBV27	TRBJ2-7	few	TRBD1	ASSFQGTGYYEQY
TRBV7-4	TRBJ2-7	.	.	ATWGGPYEQY
TRBV29-1	TRBJ1-1	.	TRBD1	SVEQGVNTEAF
TRBV4-1	TRBJ2-5	few	.	ASSQDVSEETQY
TRBV7-7	TRBJ2-7	.	.	ASSPAATDYEQY
TRBV5-1	TRBJ2-2	.	.	ASSSRVTGELF
TRBV29-1	TRBJ1-1	.	.	SVEESSEGLEAF
TRBV11-2	TRBJ2-3	.	TRBD2	ASSLDSGLAGVTDTQY
TRBV11-2	TRBJ2-7	many	TRBD1	ASSRDSYEQY
TRBV1	TRBJ2-5	.	.	TSSQELRGHPETQY
TRBV19	TRBJ1-1	few	TRBD1	ASNPQGFPEAF
TRBV11-2	TRBJ2-3	few	TRBD2	ASSLGEGSTDTQY
TRBV5-4	TRBJ2-4	.	TRBD1	ASSQGQGGNIQY
TRBV7-9	TRBJ2-3	.	.	ASSLLSGASDTQY
TRBV7-9	TRBJ1-1	.	.	ASSSLRTEAF